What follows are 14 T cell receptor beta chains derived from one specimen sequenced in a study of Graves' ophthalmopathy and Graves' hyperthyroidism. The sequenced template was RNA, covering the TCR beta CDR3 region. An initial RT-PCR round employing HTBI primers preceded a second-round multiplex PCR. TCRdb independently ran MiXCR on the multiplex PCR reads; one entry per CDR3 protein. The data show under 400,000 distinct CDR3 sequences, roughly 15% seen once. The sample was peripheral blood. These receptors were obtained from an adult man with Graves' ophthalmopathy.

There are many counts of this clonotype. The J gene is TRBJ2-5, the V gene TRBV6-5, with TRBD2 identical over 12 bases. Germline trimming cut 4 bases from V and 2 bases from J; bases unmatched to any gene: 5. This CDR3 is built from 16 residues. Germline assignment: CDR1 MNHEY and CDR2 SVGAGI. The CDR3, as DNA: TGTGCCAGCAGTTCGACTAGCGGGGGACCTCAAGAGACCCAGTACTTC. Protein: CASSSTSGGPQETQYF.

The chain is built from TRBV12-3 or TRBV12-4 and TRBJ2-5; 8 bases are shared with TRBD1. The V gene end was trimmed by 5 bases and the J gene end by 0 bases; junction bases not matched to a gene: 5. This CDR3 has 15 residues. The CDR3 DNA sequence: TGTGCCAGCAGTCAAGACAGGGGCAACCAAGAGACCCAGTACTTC. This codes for CASSQDRGNQETQYF.

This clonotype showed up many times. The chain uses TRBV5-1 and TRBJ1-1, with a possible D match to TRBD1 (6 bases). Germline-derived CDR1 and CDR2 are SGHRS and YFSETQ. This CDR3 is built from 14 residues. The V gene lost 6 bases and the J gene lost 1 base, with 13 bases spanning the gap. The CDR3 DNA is TGCGCCAGCAAATCGGCGGGACAGAACACTGAAGCTTTCTTT. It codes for CASKSAGQNTEAFF. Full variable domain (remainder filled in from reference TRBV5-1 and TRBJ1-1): KAGVTQTPRYLIKTRGQQVTLSCSPISGHRSVSWYQQTPGQGLQFLFEYFSETQRNKGNFPGRFSGRQFSNSRSEMNVSTLELGDSALYLCASKSAGQNTEAFFGQGTRLTVV.

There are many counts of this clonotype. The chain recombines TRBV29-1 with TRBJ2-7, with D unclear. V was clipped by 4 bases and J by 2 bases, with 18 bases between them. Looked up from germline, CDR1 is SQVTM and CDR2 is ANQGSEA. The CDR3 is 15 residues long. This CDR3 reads CSVGTRQPIPYEQYF. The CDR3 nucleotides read TGCAGCGTTGGAACCCGGCAGCCAATACCCTACGAGCAGTACTTC.

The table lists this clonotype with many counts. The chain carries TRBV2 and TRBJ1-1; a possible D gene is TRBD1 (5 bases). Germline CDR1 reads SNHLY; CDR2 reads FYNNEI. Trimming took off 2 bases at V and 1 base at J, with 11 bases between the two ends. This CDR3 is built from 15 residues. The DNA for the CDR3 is TGTGCCAGCAGTGAACTTCCAGGGAGGAACACTGAAGCTTTCTTT. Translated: CASSELPGRNTEAFF. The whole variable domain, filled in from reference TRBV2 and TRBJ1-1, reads EPEVTQTPSHQVTQMGQEVILRCVPISNHLYFYWYRQILGQKVEFLVSFYNNEISEKSEIFDDQFSVERPDGSNFTLKIRSTKLEDSAMYFCASSELPGRNTEAFFGQGTRLTVV.

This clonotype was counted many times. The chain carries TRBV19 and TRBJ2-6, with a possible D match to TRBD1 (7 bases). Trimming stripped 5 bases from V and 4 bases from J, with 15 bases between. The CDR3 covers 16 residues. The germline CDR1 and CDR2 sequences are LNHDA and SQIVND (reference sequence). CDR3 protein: CASSPTGAGGANVLTF. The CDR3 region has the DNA TGTGCCAGTAGTCCAACAGGGGCGGGGGGGGCCAACGTCCTGACTTTC.

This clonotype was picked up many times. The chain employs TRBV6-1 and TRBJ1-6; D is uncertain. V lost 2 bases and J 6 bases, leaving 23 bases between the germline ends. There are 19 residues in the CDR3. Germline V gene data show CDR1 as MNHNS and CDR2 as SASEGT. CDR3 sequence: CASSEQSKRKEEGNSPLHF. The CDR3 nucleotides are TGTGCCAGCAGTGAACAATCGAAGAGAAAAGAAGAAGGTAATTCACCCCTCCACTTT.

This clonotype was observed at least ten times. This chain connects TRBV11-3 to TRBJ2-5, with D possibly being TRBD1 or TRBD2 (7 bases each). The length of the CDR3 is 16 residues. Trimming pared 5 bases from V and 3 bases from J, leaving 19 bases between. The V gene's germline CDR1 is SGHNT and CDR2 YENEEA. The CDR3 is CASSRRQGGMEETQYF. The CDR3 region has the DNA TGTGCCAGCAGCAGAAGACAGGGAGGGATGGAAGAGACCCAGTACTTC.

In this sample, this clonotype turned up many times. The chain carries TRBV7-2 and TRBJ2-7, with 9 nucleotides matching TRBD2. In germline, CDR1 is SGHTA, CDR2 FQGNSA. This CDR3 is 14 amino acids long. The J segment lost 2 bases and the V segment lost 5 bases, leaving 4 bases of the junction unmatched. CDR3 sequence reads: CASSPSGRTYEQYF. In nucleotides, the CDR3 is TGTGCCAGCAGCCCGAGCGGGAGGACCTACGAGCAGTACTTC.

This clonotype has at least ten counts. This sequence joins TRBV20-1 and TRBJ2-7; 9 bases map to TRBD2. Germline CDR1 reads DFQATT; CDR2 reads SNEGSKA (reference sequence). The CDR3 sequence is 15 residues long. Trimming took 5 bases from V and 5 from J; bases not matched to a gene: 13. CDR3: CSAGPSGGWGDEQYF. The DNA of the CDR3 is TGCAGTGCTGGACCGAGCGGGGGGTGGGGGGACGAGCAGTACTTC.

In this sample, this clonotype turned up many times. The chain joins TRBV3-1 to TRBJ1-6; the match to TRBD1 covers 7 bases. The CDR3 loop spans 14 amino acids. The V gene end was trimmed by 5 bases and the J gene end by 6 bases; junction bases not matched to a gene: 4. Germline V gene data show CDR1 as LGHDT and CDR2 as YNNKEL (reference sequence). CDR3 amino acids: CASSVTGSNSPLHF. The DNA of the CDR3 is TGTGCCAGCAGCGTGACAGGGAGTAATTCACCCCTCCACTTT.

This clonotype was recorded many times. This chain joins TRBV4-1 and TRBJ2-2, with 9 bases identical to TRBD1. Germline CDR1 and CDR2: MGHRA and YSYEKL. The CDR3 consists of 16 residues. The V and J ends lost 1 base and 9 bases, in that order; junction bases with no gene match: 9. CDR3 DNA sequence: TGCGCCAGCAGCCAAGGACAGGGGGAATTAGTCCGGGAGCTGTTTTTT. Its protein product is CASSQGQGELVRELFF.

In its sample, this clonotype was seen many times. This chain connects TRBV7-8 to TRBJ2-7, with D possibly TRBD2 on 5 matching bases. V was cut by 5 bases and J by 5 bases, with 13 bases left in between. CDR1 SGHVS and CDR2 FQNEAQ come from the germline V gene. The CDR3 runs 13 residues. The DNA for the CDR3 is TGTGCCAGCAGCGAAAGATGGGGAGACGAGCAGTACTTC. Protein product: CASSERWGDEQYF.

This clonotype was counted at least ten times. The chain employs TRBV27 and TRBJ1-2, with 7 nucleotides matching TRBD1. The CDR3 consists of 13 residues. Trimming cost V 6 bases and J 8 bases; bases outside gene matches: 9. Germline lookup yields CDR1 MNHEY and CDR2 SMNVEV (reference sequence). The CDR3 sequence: CASSPGQVGGYTF. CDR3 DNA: TGTGCCAGCAGCCCCGGACAGGTGGGCGGCTACACCTTC.